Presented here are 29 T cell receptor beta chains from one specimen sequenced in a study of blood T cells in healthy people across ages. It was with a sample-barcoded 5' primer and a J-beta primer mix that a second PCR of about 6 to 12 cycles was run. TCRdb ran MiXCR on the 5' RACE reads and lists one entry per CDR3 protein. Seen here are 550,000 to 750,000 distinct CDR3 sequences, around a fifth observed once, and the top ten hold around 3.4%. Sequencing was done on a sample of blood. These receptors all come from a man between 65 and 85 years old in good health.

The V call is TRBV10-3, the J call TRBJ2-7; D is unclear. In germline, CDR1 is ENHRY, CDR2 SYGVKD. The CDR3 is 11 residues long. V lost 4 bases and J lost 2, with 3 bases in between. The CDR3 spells CAISGTYEQYF. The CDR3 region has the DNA TGTGCCATCAGTGGTACCTACGAGCAGTACTTC.

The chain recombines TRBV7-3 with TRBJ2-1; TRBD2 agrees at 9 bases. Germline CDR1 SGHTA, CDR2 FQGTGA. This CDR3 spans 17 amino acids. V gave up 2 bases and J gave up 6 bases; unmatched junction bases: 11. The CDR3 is CASSLRGAGGRGNEQFF. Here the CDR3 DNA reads TGTGCCAGCAGCTTACGTGGAGCGGGAGGTAGGGGCAATGAGCAGTTCTTC.

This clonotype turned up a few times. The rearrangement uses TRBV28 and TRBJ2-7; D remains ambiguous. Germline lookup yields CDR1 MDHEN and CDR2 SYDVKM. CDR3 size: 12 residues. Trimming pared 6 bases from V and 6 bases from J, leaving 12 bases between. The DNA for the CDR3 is TGTGCCAGCAGCTCCCTCGGGCTCGAGCAGTACTTC. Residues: CASSSLGLEQYF.

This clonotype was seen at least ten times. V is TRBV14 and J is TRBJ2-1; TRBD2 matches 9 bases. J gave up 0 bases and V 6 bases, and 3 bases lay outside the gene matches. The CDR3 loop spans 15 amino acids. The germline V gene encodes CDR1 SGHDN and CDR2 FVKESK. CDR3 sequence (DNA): TGTGCCAGCAGAAGAGCGGGAGGCTCCTACAATGAGCAGTTCTTC. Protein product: CASRRAGGSYNEQFF. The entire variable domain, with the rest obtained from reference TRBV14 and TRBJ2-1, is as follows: EAGVTQFPSHSVIEKGQTVTLRCDPISGHDNLYWYRRVMGKEIKFLLHFVKESKQDESGMPNNRFLAERTGGTYSTLKVQPAELEDSGVYFCASRRAGGSYNEQFFGPGTRLTVL.

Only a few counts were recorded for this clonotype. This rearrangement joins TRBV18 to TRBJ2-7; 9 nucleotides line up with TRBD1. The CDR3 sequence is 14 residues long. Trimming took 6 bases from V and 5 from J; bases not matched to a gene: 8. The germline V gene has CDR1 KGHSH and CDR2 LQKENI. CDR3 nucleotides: TGTGCCAGCTCCCTCGACAGGGGGGTCAACGAGCAGTACTTC. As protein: CASSLDRGVNEQYF.

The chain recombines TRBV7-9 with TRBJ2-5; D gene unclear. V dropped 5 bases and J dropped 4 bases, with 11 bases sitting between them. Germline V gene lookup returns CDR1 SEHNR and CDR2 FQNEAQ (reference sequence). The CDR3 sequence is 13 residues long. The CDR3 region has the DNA TGTGCCAGCAGCCAAGGGAATTCAGAGACCCAGTACTTC. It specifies CASSQGNSETQYF.

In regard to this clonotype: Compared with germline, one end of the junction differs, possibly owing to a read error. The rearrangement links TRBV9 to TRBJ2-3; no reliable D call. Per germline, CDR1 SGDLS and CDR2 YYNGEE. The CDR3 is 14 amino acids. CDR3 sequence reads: CASSVVDNTYTQYF. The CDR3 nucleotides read TGCGCCAGCAGCGTAGTTGACAACACATATACGCAGTATTTT.

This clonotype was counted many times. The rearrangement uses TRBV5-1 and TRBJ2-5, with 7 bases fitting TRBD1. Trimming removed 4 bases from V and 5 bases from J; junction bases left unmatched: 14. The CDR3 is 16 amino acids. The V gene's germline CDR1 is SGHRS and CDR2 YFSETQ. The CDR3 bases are TGCGCCAGCAGCCCCATGGAACAGGGGATGTGGGAGACCCAGTACTTC. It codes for CASSPMEQGMWETQYF.

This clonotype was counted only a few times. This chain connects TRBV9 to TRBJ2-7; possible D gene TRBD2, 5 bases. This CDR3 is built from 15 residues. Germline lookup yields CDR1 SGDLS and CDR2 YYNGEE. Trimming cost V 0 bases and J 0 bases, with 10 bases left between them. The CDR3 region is CASSVEVGSSYEQYF. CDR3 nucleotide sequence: TGTGCCAGCAGCGTAGAGGTAGGGAGCTCCTACGAGCAGTACTTC.

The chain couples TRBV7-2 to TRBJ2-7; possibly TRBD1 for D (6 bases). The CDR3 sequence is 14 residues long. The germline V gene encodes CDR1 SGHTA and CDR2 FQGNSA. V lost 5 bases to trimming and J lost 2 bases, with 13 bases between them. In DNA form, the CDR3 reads TGTGCCAGCAGCGTCGACAGGTTCACCTACGAGCAGTACTTC. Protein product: CASSVDRFTYEQYF.

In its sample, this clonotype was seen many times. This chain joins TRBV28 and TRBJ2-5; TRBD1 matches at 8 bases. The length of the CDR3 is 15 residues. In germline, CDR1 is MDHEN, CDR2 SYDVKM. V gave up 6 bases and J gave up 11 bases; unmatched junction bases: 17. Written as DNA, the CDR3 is TGTGCCAGCAGCCGACGGGCAGGGGGCATGAGGGAGCAGTACTTC. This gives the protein CASSRRAGGMREQYF.

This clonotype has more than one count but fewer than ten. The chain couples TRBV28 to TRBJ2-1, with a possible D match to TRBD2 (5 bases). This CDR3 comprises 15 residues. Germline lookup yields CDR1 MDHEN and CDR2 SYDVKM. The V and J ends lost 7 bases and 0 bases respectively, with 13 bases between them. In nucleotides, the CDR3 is TGTGCCAGCAAAGTGGGAGCCCCCTCCTACAATGAGCAGTTCTTC. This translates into CASKVGAPSYNEQFF.

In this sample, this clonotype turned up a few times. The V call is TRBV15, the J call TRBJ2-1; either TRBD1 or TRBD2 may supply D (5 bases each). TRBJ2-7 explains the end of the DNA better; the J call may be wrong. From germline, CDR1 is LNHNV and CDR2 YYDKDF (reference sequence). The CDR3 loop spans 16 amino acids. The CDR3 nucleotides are TGTGCCACCAGCAGTCTCGGGACGGCAAACTACTACGAGCAGTACTTC. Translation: CATSSLGTANYYEQYF.

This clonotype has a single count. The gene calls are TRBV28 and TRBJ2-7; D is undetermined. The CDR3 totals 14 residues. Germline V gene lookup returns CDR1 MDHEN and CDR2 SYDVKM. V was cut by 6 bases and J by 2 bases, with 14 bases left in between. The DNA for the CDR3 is TGTGCCAGCAGCCAACCGACGGTAGCCTACGAGCAGTACTTC. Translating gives CASSQPTVAYEQYF.

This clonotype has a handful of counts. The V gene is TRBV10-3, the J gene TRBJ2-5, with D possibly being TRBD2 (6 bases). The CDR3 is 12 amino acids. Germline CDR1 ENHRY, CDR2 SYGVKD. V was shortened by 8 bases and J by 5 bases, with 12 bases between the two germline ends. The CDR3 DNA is TGTGCCATCGCAAACAGCGGGGAGACCCAGTACTTC. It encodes CAIANSGETQYF.

The CDR3 nucleotides are TGTGCCAGCAGTTTTCTACAGGGAGGCGAAAAACTGTTTTTT. It encodes CASSFLQGGEKLFF. The chain employs TRBV28 and TRBJ1-4, with a tentative D call TRBD1 (6 bases). The CDR3 covers 14 residues. V lost 3 bases and J 8 bases, leaving 13 bases between the germline ends. Looked up from germline, CDR1 is MDHEN and CDR2 is SYDVKM.

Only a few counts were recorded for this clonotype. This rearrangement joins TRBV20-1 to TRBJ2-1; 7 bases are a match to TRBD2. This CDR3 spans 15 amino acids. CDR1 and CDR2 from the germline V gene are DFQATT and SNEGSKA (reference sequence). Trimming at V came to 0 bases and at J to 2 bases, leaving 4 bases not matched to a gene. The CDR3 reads CSARDLGGTYNEQFF. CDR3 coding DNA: TGCAGTGCTAGAGATTTGGGGGGGACCTACAATGAGCAGTTCTTC.

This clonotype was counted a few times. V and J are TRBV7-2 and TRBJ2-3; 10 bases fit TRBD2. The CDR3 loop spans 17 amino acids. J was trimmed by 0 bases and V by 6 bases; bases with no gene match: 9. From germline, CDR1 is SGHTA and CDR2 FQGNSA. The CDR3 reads CASSSGLANPSTDTQYF. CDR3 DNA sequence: TGTGCCAGCAGTTCGGGACTAGCGAATCCCAGCACAGATACGCAGTATTTT.

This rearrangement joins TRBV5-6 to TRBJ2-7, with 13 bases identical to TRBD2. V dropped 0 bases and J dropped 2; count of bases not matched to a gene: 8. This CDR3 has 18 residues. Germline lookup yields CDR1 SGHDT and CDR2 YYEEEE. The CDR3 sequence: CASSLGPTSGRTTYEQYF. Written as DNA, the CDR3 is TGTGCCAGCAGCTTGGGCCCGACTAGCGGGAGGACTACCTACGAGCAGTACTTC.

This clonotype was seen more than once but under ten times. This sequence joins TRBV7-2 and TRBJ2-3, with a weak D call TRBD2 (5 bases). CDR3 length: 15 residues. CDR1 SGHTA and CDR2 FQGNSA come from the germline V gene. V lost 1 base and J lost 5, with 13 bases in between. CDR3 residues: CASSLGLLWGDTQYF. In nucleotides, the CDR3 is TGTGCCAGCAGCTTAGGACTACTATGGGGAGATACGCAGTATTTT.

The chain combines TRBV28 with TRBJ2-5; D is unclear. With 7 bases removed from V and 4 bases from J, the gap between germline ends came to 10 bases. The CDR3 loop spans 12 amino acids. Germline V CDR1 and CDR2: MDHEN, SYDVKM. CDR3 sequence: CASTGQLETQYF. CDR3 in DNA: TGTGCCAGCACAGGCCAGCTAGAGACCCAGTACTTC.

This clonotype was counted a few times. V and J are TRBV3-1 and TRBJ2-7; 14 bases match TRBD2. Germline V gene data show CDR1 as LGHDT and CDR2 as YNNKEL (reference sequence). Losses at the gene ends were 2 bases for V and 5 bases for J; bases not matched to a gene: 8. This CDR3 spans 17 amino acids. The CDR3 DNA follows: TGTGCCAGCAGCCAAAGACCGGGACTAGCGGGAGTCAACGAGCAGTACTTC. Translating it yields CASSQRPGLAGVNEQYF.

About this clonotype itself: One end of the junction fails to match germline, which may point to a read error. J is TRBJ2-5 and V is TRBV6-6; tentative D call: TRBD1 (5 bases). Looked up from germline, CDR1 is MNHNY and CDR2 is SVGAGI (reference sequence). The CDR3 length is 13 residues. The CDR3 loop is CARSLDRFETQYF. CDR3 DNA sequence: TGTGCCCGCAGTTTAGACAGATTCGAGACCCAGTACTTC.

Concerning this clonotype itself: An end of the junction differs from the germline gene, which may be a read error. The CDR3 is CASSVEGRKRLYF. The CDR3 bases are TGTGCCAGCAGCGTAGAAGGCCGAAAGAGACTGTACTTC. The V call is TRBV9, the J call TRBJ2-1; D is undetermined. The germline gives CDR1 SGDLS, CDR2 YYNGEE. The CDR3 is 13 residues long.

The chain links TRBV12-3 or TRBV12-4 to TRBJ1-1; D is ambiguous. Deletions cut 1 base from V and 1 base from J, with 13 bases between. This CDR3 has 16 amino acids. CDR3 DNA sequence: TGTGCCAGCAGTTTAGGTAACCAGAACCCGAACACTGAAGCTTTCTTT. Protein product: CASSLGNQNPNTEAFF.

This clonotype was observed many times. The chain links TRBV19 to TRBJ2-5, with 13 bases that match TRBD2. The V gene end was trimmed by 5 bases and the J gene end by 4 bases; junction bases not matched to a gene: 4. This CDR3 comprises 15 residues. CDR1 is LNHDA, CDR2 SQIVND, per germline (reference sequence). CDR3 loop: CASSSRLAGGETQYF. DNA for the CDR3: TGTGCCAGTAGTTCAAGACTAGCGGGAGGAGAGACCCAGTACTTC. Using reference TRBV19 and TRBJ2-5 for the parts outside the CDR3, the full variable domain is DGGITQSPKYLFRKEGQNVTLSCEQNLNHDAMYWYRQDPGQGLRLIYYSQIVNDFQKGDIAEGYSVSREKKESFPLTVTSAQKNPTAFYLCASSSRLAGGETQYFGPGTRLLVL.

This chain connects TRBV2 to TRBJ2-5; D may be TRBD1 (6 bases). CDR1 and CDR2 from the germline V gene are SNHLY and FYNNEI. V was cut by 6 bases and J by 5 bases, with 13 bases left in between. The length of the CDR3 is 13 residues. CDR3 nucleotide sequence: TGTGCCAGCAGGGGATCAGGGGAGGAGACCCAGTACTTC. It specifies CASRGSGEETQYF. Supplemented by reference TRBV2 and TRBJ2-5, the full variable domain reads EPEVTQTPSHQVTQMGQEVILRCVPISNHLYFYWYRQILGQKVEFLVSFYNNEISEKSEIFDDQFSVERPDGSNFTLKIRSTKLEDSAMYFCASRGSGEETQYFGPGTRLLVL.

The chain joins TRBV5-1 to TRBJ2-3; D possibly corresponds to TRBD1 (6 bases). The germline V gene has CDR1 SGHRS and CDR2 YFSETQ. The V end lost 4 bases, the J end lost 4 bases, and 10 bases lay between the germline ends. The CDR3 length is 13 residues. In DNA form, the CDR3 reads TGCGCCAGCAGCCTCACAGGGTCAGATACGCAGTATTTT. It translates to CASSLTGSDTQYF.

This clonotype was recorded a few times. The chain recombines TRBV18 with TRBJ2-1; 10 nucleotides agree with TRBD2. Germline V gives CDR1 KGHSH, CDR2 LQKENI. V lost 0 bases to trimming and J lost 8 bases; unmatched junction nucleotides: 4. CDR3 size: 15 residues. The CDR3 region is CASSPPASGGYEQFF. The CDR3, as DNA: TGTGCCAGCTCACCACCGGCTAGCGGGGGCTATGAGCAGTTCTTC.